What follows is one T cell receptor beta chain and its context. This clonotype was observed at least ten times. Its target antigen remains unknown. Per-base quality was not reported, and no clone a single base away is much larger than it. Cut back by 0 bases and 0 bases, the V and J ends lie 8 bases apart. The germline V gene provides CDR1 MNHEY and CDR2 SVGAGI. The CDR3 contains 15 residues, cysteine and phenylalanine counted. The only DNA kept is the CDR3, 45 bases in frame from the first base. This sample stems from a study of T cells in Graves' hyperthyroidism and ophthalmopathy (dated by TCRdb to between 2017 and 2020). In terms of the full investigation: Peripheral blood samples were taken at the time of initial diagnosis, prior to any treatment. To identify TCR V-J signatures that set the groups apart, the researchers used a discovery cohort of approximately 98 patients, made up of 40 to 45 with Graves' ophthalmopathy and some 58 with stable Graves' hyperthyroidism. Prospective prediction of ophthalmopathy was tested in an independent validation cohort of 18 to 20 hyperthyroidism patients and 15 to 17 patients who later progressed to ophthalmopathy. The 100 discovery patients were randomly split 7:3 into training and test sets. The study also compared thyroid tissue and blood T-cell repertoires from roughly 6 Graves' hyperthyroidism patients. Once sampling was done, hyperthyroidism patients were given methimazole at a starting dose of 30 mg daily, whereas ophthalmopathy patients were given high-dose intravenous methylprednisolone. The paper describes TCR Vbeta CDR3 sequencing of more than 120 peripheral blood samples, made up of 43 ophthalmopathy patients, approximately 76 hyperthyroidism patients and roughly 17 progressor patients.

The TCR beta CDR3 regions were amplified from RNA transcripts. The first round of RT-PCR for the TCR CDR3 was performed with the HTBI primer set and the Qiagen OneStep RT-PCR kit. Libraries were constructed in a second round of multiplex PCR, after which size selection and purification were carried out. Paired-end sequencing of the libraries was performed with 100 bp reads on an Illumina HiSeq2000. In the paper's pipeline: Raw data were processed with SOAPnuke, discarding reads with adapters, uncalled bases, mean Phred below 15, or no exact constant-primer or identifier match. COPE v1.2.5 was used to merge high-quality paired reads, and clonotypes were defined as unique nucleotide sequences. MiTCR v1.1 was used to align the clonotypes against IMGT TRBV, TRBD and TRBJ reference segments. Analysis was restricted to V-J combinations with a frequency above 0.0001, which covered roughly 99% of repertoires. The TCS score was defined as F50 (clonal expansion) divided by E x V (chaos), with BLOSUM62-based TCRdist calculated between CDR3 peptides within each V-J. Welch's t-statistics and random forest reduced roughly 530 V-J features to about 13, which were used in a naive Bayes classifier (R e1071). The public sequencing data were trimmed at Q25 with fastp and processed into clonotypes with MiXCR by TCRdb, which kept only in-frame beta chains. CDR3 protein sequences are deduplicated, and each keeps its most common genes and DNA. The V and J calls were determined by TCRdb, not by the authors. This sample is represented by some 560,000 distinct CDR3 sequences; roughly 15% of them were singletons. The ten largest make up about 15% of the sample.

Stable Graves' hyperthyroidism was defined as the absence of progression to ophthalmopathy over 18 months of follow-up. Hyperthyroidism patients were newly diagnosed, with disease duration under 2 months, and aged 18 to 65 years. The study excluded patients with uncontrolled infections, other autoimmune diseases, pregnancy or lactation. Diagnoses were established on the basis of clinical symptoms, serum thyroxine and TRAb, thyroid ultrasound, and orbital computed tomography. PBMCs were isolated from 7.5 to 10 ml of fresh peripheral blood by Ficoll-Paque density gradient centrifugation. Total RNA was extracted with Trizol reagent, and quality was checked on an Agilent 2100 Bioanalyzer. Paper-wide results and their limitations: Most expanded thyroid clonotypes (frequency above 0.001) were also found in blood, which suggests that blood repertoires may mirror thyroid immune responses. A model built on a 13 V-J signature distinguished ophthalmopathy from stable hyperthyroidism, reaching 87.88% sensitivity and 81.08% specificity in cross-validation and 80%/75% in testing. No statistical method was used to set the sample size in advance, and investigators knew the group allocation. In validation, the model predicted progression to ophthalmopathy a median of about 6.5 months before onset, with roughly 68% sensitivity and about 72% specificity.

This clonotype originated in a woman in her thirties or forties with Graves' hyperthyroidism. Sequenced input: blood. The rearranged segments are TRBV6-5 and TRBJ2-5; no confident D gene assignment can be made. The CDR3 region: CASSYSSKDQETQYF. The nucleotide sequence is TGTGCCAGCAGTTACTCGAGTAAGGACCAAGAGACCCAGTACTTC.